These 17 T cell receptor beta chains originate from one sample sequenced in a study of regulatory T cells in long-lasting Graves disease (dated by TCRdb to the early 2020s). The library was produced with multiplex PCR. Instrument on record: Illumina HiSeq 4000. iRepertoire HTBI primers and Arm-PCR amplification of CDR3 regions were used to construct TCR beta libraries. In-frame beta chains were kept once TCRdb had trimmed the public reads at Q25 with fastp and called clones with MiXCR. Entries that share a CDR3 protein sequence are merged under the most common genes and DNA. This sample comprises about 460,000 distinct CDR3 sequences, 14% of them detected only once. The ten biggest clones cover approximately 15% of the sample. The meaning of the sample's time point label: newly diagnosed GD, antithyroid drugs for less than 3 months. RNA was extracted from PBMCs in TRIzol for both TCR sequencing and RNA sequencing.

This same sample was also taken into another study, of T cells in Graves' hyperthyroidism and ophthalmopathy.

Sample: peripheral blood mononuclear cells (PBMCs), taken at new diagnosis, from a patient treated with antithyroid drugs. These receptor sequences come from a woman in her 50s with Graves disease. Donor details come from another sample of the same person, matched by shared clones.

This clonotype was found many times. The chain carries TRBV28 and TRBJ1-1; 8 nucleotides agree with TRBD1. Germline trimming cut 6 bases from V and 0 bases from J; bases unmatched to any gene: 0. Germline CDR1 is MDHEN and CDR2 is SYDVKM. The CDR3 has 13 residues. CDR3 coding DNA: TGTGCCAGCAGGGGACAGGTGAACACTGAAGCTTTCTTT. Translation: CASRGQVNTEAFF.

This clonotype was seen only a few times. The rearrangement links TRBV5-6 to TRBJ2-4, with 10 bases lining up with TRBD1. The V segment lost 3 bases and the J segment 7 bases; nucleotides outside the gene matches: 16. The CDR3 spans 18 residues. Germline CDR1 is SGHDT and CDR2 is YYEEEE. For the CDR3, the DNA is TGTGCCAGCAGCTCGACCAGCTCCGGGACAGGGGCGGGGAACATTCAGTACTTC. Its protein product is CASSSTSSGTGAGNIQYF.

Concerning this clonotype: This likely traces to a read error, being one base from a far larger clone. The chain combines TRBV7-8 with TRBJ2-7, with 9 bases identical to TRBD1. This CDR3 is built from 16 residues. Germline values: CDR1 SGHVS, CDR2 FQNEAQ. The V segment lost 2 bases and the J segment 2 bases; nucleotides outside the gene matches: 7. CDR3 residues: CASSLMYGTGPYEQYF. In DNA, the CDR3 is TGTGCCAGCAGCTTAATGTATGGGACAGGGCCCTACGAGCAGTACTTC. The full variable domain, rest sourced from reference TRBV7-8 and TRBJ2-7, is GAGVSQSPRYKVAKRGQDVALRCDPISGHVSLFWYQQALGQGPEFLTYFQNEAQLDKSGLPSDRFFAERPEGSVSTLKIQRTQQEDSAVYLCASSLMYGTGPYEQYFGPGTRLTVT.

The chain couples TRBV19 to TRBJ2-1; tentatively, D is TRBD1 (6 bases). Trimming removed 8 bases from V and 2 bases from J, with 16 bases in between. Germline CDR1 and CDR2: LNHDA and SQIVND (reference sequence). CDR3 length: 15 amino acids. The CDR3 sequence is CASATGFGAYNEQFF. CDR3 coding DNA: TGTGCCAGTGCTACAGGGTTTGGCGCCTACAATGAGCAGTTCTTC.

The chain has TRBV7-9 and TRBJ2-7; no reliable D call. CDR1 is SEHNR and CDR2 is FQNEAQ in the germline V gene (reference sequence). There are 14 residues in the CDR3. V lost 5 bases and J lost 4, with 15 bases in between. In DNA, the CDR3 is TGTGCCAGCAGCCCTGGGGTGAAGTTATACGAGCAGTACTTC. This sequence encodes CASSPGVKLYEQYF.

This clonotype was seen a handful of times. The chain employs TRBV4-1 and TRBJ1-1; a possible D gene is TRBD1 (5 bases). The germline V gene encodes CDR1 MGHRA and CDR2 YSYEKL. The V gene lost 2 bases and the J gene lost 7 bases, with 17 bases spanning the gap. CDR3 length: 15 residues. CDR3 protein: CASSQRERDGGEAFF. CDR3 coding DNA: TGCGCCAGCAGCCAACGTGAACGGGACGGGGGTGAAGCTTTCTTT.

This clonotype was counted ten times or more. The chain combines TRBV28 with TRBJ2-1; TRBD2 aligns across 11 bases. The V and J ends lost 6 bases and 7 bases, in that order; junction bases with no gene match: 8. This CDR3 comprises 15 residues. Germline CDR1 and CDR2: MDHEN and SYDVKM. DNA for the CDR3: TGTGCCAGCAGGCTACTAGCGGGAGCTAAAAATGAGCAGTTCTTC. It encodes CASRLLAGAKNEQFF.

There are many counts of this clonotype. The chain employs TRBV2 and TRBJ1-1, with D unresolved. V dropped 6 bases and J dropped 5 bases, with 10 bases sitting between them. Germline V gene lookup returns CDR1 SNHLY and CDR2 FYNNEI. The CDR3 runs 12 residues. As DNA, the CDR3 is TGTGCCAGCAGCGGGGATTCGACTGAAGCTTTCTTT. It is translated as CASSGDSTEAFF.

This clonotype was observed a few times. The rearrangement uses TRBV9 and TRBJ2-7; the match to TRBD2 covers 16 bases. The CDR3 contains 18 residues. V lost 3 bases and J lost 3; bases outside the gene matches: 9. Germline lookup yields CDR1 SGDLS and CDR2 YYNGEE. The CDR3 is CASSAGTSGRGGYYEQYF. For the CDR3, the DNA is TGTGCCAGCAGCGCAGGGACTAGCGGGAGGGGGGGGTACTACGAGCAGTACTTC.

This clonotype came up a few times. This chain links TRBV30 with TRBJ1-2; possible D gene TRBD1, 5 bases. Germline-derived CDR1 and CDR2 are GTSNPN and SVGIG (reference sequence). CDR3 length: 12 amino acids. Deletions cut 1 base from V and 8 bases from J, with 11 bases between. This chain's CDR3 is CAWSALGDGYTF. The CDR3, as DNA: TGTGCCTGGAGTGCCCTCGGGGACGGCTACACCTTC.

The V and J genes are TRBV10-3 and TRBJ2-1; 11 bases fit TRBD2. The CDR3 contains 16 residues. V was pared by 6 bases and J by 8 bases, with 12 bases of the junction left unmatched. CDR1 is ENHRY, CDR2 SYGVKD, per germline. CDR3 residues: CAIRGLAGPKGDEQFF. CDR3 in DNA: TGTGCCATCAGAGGACTAGCGGGCCCAAAGGGCGATGAGCAGTTCTTC.

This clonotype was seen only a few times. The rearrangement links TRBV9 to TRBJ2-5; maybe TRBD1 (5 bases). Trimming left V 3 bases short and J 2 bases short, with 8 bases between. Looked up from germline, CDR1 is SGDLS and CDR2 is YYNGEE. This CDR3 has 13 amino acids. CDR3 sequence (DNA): TGTGCCAGCAGCGGGACAAGTCAAGAGACCCAGTACTTC. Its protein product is CASSGTSQETQYF.

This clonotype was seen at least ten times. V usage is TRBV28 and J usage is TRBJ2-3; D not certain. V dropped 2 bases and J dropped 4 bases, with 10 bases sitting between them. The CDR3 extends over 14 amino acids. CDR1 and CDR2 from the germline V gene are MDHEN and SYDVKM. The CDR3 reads CASSLILVADTQYF. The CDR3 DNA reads TGTGCCAGCAGTTTAATATTGGTGGCAGATACGCAGTATTTT.

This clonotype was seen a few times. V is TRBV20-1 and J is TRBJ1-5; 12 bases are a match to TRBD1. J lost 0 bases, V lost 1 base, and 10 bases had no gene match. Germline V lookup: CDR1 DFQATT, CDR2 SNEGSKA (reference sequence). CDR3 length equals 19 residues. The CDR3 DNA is TGCAGTGCTAGAGCCCCCCCGGGACAGGGGGCGAATAGCAATCAGCCCCAGCATTTT. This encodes CSARAPPGQGANSNQPQHF.

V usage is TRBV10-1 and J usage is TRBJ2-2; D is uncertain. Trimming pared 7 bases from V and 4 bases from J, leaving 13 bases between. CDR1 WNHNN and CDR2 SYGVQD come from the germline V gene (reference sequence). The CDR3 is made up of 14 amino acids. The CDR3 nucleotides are TGCGCCAGCACCGATCTCCATCCCACCGGGGAGCTGTTTTTT. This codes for CASTDLHPTGELFF.

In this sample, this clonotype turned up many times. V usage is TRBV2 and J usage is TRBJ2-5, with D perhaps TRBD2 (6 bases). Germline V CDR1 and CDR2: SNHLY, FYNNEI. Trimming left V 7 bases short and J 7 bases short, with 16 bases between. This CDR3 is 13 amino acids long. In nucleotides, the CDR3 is TGTGCCAGCACGGGACTTCCCAGAGGGACCCAGTACTTC. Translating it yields CASTGLPRGTQYF.

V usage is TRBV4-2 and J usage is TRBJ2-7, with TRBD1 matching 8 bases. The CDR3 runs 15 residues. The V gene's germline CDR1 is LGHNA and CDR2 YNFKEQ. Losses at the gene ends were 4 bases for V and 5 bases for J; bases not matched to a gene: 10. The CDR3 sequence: CASSLTGGEGNEQYF. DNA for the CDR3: TGTGCCAGCAGCCTCACAGGGGGAGAGGGGAACGAGCAGTACTTC.